A single sample gave rise to the 30 T cell receptor beta chains below, sequenced in a study of CD8 T cells in ankylosing spondylitis. TCRdb processed the 5' RACE reads anew with MiXCR; each CDR3 protein has one entry. In the table there are nearly 350,000 distinct CDR3 sequences, about 15% of which are singletons. Input material: blood, either unsorted or a sorted T cell fraction (not recorded which). These receptors were obtained from a male donor with ankylosing spondylitis or in good health (not recorded which).

This clonotype came up a few times. The chain is built from TRBV2 and TRBJ1-1; TRBD1 matches 7 bases. The CDR3 is made up of 12 amino acids. Losses at the gene ends were 6 bases for V and 12 bases for J; bases not matched to a gene: 10. Germline CDR1 and CDR2: SNHLY and FYNNEI. For the CDR3, the DNA is TGTGCCAGCAGCGGCACAGGGGAGGGAACTTTCTTT. Translation gives CASSGTGEGTFF.

CDR3 nucleotide sequence: TGTGCCATCAGTGAAAGGGGGGCGGTGAACACTGAAGCTTTCTTT. Residues: CAISERGAVNTEAFF. V gene TRBV10-3 combines with J gene TRBJ1-1; perhaps TRBD1 as D (6 bases). CDR3 length: 15 amino acids. The V end lost 3 bases, the J end lost 0 bases, and 11 bases lay between the germline ends. CDR1 is ENHRY and CDR2 is SYGVKD in the germline V gene.

CDR3 bases: TGCGCCAGCAGCTTGGAACCTCCGGGACTAGCGGGAGGGCCCTACGAGCAGTACTTC. Protein product: CASSLEPPGLAGGPYEQYF. The V call is TRBV5-1, the J call TRBJ2-7, with TRBD2 identical over 16 bases. The germline gives CDR1 SGHRS, CDR2 YFSETQ. This CDR3 has 19 residues. J lost 2 bases, V lost 0 bases, and 8 bases had no gene match.

This clonotype was detected ten times or more. This rearrangement joins TRBV10-3 to TRBJ2-3; 12 bases match TRBD2. CDR1 and CDR2 from the germline V gene are ENHRY and SYGVKD. There are 13 residues in the CDR3. CDR3 sequence: CASRGTSGDTQYF. CDR3 bases: TGTGCGTCGAGGGGGACTAGCGGGGATACGCAGTATTTT.

The chain couples TRBV7-9 to TRBJ1-1, with 8 bases fitting TRBD1. Germline loops: CDR1 SEHNR, CDR2 FQNEAQ (reference sequence). V dropped 4 bases and J dropped 4; count of bases not matched to a gene: 2. CDR3 size: 13 residues. The CDR3 loop reads CASSSGGGTEAFF. As DNA, the CDR3 is TGTGCCAGCAGCTCAGGGGGCGGCACTGAAGCTTTCTTT.

The sample holds a few counts of this clonotype. CDR3 DNA sequence: TGCAGTGCTAGAGCCTCTAGCGGGAGCTCCTACGAGCAGTACTTC. Translated, it gives CSARASSGSSYEQYF. This rearrangement joins TRBV20-1 to TRBJ2-7, with 10 nucleotides matching TRBD2. The germline gives CDR1 DFQATT, CDR2 SNEGSKA (reference sequence). J lost 0 bases, V lost 1 base, and 3 bases had no gene match. The CDR3 has 15 amino acids.

This clonotype occurred many times. This chain uses TRBV30 with TRBJ1-2; a possible D gene is TRBD1 (5 bases). The CDR3 is 13 amino acids. The V end lost 4 bases, the J end lost 0 bases, and 9 bases lay between the germline ends. The germline V gene has CDR1 GTSNPN and CDR2 SVGIG (reference sequence). CDR3 in DNA: TGTGCCTGGAAGGGGATAGCTAACTATGGCTACACCTTC. It specifies CAWKGIANYGYTF.

V and J are TRBV3-1 and TRBJ2-1; a weak D match, TRBD2 (5 bases). CDR1 LGHDT and CDR2 YNNKEL come from the germline V gene (reference sequence). V lost 1 base and J 9 bases, leaving 10 bases between the germline ends. The CDR3 has 13 residues. Here the CDR3 reads CASSQGSAGEQFF. The CDR3 DNA follows: TGTGCCAGCAGCCAAGGGAGCGCGGGTGAGCAGTTCTTC.

CDR3 bases: TGTGCCAGCAGTTCCCCTCTGCGGGGGACCTACGAGCAGTACTTC. Its translation is CASSSPLRGTYEQYF. V and J are TRBV27 and TRBJ2-7, with 7 bases aligning to TRBD2. The length of the CDR3 is 15 residues. The trim removed 4 bases at V and 2 bases at J, leaving 8 bases unmatched. Germline V lookup: CDR1 MNHEY, CDR2 SMNVEV (reference sequence).

V gene TRBV11-2 combines with J gene TRBJ2-7, with TRBD2 matching over 14 bases. The CDR3 has 14 residues. Germline CDR1 and CDR2: SGHAT and FQNNGV. V shed 9 bases and J 7 bases; nucleotides not matched to a gene: 8. The CDR3 is CASARLAGGREQYF. The CDR3 DNA is TGTGCCAGTGCAAGACTAGCGGGAGGGAGGGAGCAGTACTTC.

This rearrangement joins TRBV5-1 to TRBJ2-7, with D possibly being TRBD2 (7 bases). V lost 4 bases and J lost 0, with 14 bases in between. The CDR3 totals 15 residues. CDR1 and CDR2 from the germline V gene are SGHRS and YFSETQ. The CDR3 DNA reads as TGCGCCAGCAGCACCCTCGGGGGGCCCTCCTACGAGCAGTACTTC. Its protein is CASSTLGGPSYEQYF.

Ten or more counts support this clonotype. In DNA form, the CDR3 reads TGCAGCGTTGAACTGGTCGCCACAGATACGCAGTATTTT. Translated, it gives CSVELVATDTQYF. The genes are TRBV29-1 and TRBJ2-3, with no clear D. The CDR3 consists of 13 residues. CDR1 is SQVTM and CDR2 is ANQGSEA in the germline V gene. Trimming stripped 2 bases from V and 2 bases from J, with 8 bases between.

This clonotype turned up a few times. The chain combines TRBV18 with TRBJ2-4; 7 nucleotides agree with TRBD1. V was pared by 4 bases and J by 8 bases, with 11 bases of the junction left unmatched. The CDR3 has 15 residues. Germline V gene sequence: CDR1 KGHSH, CDR2 LQKENI. The CDR3 coding sequence is TGTGCCAGCTCACTCATCTCCGGGACAGCGTACATTCAGTACTTC. This encodes CASSLISGTAYIQYF.

V gene TRBV27 combines with J gene TRBJ2-7; D could derive from TRBD1 or TRBD2 (5 bases each). The CDR3 is made up of 14 amino acids. The germline V gene has CDR1 MNHEY and CDR2 SMNVEV (reference sequence). Trimming stripped 5 bases from V and 2 bases from J, with 13 bases between. The CDR3 DNA reads as TGTGCCAGCAGTCAAAACCCGGGGCCCTACGAGCAGTACTTC. This codes for CASSQNPGPYEQYF.

Only a few counts were recorded for this clonotype. The chain recombines TRBV20-1 with TRBJ2-7, with a tentative D call TRBD1 (5 bases). This CDR3 is 13 amino acids long. V lost 5 bases and J 1 base, leaving 12 bases between the germline ends. Germline lookup yields CDR1 DFQATT and CDR2 SNEGSKA (reference sequence). In nucleotides, the CDR3 is TGCAGTGCTCGAGGACACCTATCCTACGAGCAGTACTTC. This encodes CSARGHLSYEQYF.

This clonotype was seen a handful of times. The chain recombines TRBV7-7 with TRBJ2-1; TRBD1 might be the D (5 bases). The CDR3 runs to 14 residues. Looked up from germline, CDR1 is SSHAT and CDR2 is FNYEAQ (reference sequence). Trimming stripped 4 bases from V and 6 bases from J, with 13 bases between. The CDR3 nucleotides read TGTGCCAGCAGCTCTAACAGTAGGGGCAATGAGCAGTTCTTC. It translates to CASSSNSRGNEQFF.

The V and J genes are TRBV20-1 and TRBJ2-7, with 8 bases matching TRBD1. Germline V lookup: CDR1 DFQATT, CDR2 SNEGSKA (reference sequence). The CDR3 length is 14 residues. J was trimmed by 3 bases and V by 4 bases; bases with no gene match: 8. CDR3 residues: CSAIRTGRFYEQYF. CDR3 in DNA: TGCAGTGCTATCCGGACAGGGCGTTTCTACGAGCAGTACTTC.

CDR3 sequence reads: CAISESGGASYEQYF. The CDR3, as DNA: TGTGCCATCAGTGAGTCCGGGGGCGCTTCCTACGAGCAGTACTTC. This chain connects TRBV10-3 to TRBJ2-7; D assignment may be TRBD1 or TRBD2 (6 bases each). The CDR3 runs to 15 residues. Trimming removed 0 bases from V and 1 base from J, with 10 bases in between. Germline loops: CDR1 ENHRY, CDR2 SYGVKD.

The chain uses TRBV20-1 and TRBJ2-7; TRBD1 or TRBD2 may be the D gene (5 bases each). The V end lost 5 bases, the J end lost 4 bases, and 9 bases lay between the germline ends. The V gene's germline CDR1 is DFQATT and CDR2 SNEGSKA (reference sequence). This CDR3 has 11 amino acids. The DNA for the CDR3 is TGCAGTGCTGGGACGGCGTACGAGCAGTACTTC. Encoded protein: CSAGTAYEQYF.

This clonotype turned up a few times. The rearrangement links TRBV20-1 to TRBJ2-7, with 7 bases matching TRBD1. Germline V gene data show CDR1 as DFQATT and CDR2 as SNEGSKA (reference sequence). The CDR3 has 14 residues. The CDR3 sequence: CSVINRDRAYEQYF. The DNA of the CDR3 is TGCAGCGTTATTAACCGGGACAGAGCTTACGAGCAGTACTTC.

This sequence joins TRBV15 and TRBJ2-1; D is uncertain. The CDR3 extends over 14 amino acids. Per germline, CDR1 LNHNV and CDR2 YYDKDF (reference sequence). Trimming took off 5 bases at V and 8 bases at J, with 16 bases between the two ends. The CDR3 sequence is CATSFLTLAHEQFF. CDR3 in DNA: TGTGCCACCAGCTTCCTGACCCTTGCCCATGAGCAGTTCTTC.

In its sample, this clonotype was seen many times. The chain joins TRBV20-1 to TRBJ2-2; 7 nucleotides line up with TRBD2. The V segment lost 3 bases and the J segment 2 bases; nucleotides outside the gene matches: 3. The CDR3 has 14 residues. The V gene's germline CDR1 is DFQATT and CDR2 SNEGSKA (reference sequence). The CDR3 nucleotides read TGCAGTGCTAGGACGGGAGGAAACACCGGGGAGCTGTTTTTT. Amino acid sequence: CSARTGGNTGELFF.

The chain couples TRBV2 to TRBJ2-7; 7 positions agree with TRBD2. The CDR3 loop spans 11 amino acids. CDR1 and CDR2 from the germline V gene are SNHLY and FYNNEI. J gave up 4 bases and V 8 bases, and 2 bases lay outside the gene matches. The CDR3 region is CASGGGYEQYF. CDR3 nucleotides: TGTGCCAGCGGCGGGGGATACGAGCAGTACTTC.

This clonotype was seen a few times. V gene TRBV19 combines with J gene TRBJ1-6; D possibly corresponds to TRBD1 (5 bases). The CDR3 totals 13 residues. Trimming cost V 6 bases and J 7 bases, with 10 bases left between them. Germline CDR1 is LNHDA and CDR2 is SQIVND (reference sequence). In DNA form, the CDR3 reads TGTGCCAGTAGGACACGGACAAATTCACCCCTCCACTTT. Amino acid sequence: CASRTRTNSPLHF.

The J gene is TRBJ2-2, the V gene TRBV3-1; D may correspond to TRBD1 or TRBD2 (5 bases each). Germline CDR1 is LGHDT and CDR2 is YNNKEL (reference sequence). This CDR3 contains 15 residues. Between the trimmed V and J ends, which lost 4 bases and 0 bases, there was a span of 9 bases. The CDR3 sequence is CASSLGVTNTGELFF. The CDR3 DNA reads TGTGCCAGCAGCCTGGGGGTAACGAACACCGGGGAGCTGTTTTTT.

The CDR3 coding sequence is TGCAGTGCCACTAGCGGGGGCCAACAAGAGACCCAGTACTTC. Translating it yields CSATSGGQQETQYF. J is TRBJ2-5 and V is TRBV20-1; 11 nucleotides agree with TRBD2. V gave up 6 bases and J gave up 2 bases; unmatched junction bases: 5. The CDR3 runs 14 residues. Germline values: CDR1 DFQATT, CDR2 SNEGSKA (reference sequence).

The rearrangement uses TRBV7-9 and TRBJ2-3, with D possibly matching TRBD2 (5 bases). Germline V gene sequence: CDR1 SEHNR, CDR2 FQNEAQ (reference sequence). With 3 bases removed from V and 0 bases from J, the gap between germline ends came to 13 bases. The CDR3 is 16 amino acids. The CDR3 region has the DNA TGTGCCAGCAGCTTTCAGCGGATAGATAGCACAGATACGCAGTATTTT. This codes for CASSFQRIDSTDTQYF. Using reference TRBV7-9 and TRBJ2-3 for the parts outside the CDR3, the full variable domain is DTGVSQNPRHKITKRGQNVTFRCDPISEHNRLYWYRQTLGQGPEFLTYFQNEAQLEKSRLLSDRFSAERPKGSFSTLEIQRTEQGDSAMYLCASSFQRIDSTDTQYFGPGTRLTVL.

The chain has TRBV7-9 and TRBJ1-2; D might be TRBD1 (6 bases). Germline CDR1 is SEHNR and CDR2 is FQNEAQ (reference sequence). The ends were cut back, 5 bases at V and 3 bases at J, with 10 bases in the middle. The CDR3 has 13 amino acids. The CDR3 bases are TGTGCCAGCAGCCCGGGGGGGCACTATGGCTACACCTTC. Translation gives CASSPGGHYGYTF. Complete variable domain (other parts from reference TRBV7-9 and TRBJ1-2): DTGVSQNPRHKITKRGQNVTFRCDPISEHNRLYWYRQTLGQGPEFLTYFQNEAQLEKSRLLSDRFSAERPKGSFSTLEIQRTEQGDSAMYLCASSPGGHYGYTFGSGTRLTVV.

This clonotype has a handful of counts. The chain carries TRBV5-1 and TRBJ2-7; tentatively, D is TRBD1 (6 bases). Trimming cost V 5 bases and J 0 bases, with 15 bases left between them. Germline V gene lookup returns CDR1 SGHRS and CDR2 YFSETQ. This CDR3 is 15 amino acids long. The CDR3 nucleotides are TGCGCCAGCAGGGTGGGGGCGGTGAGCTCCTACGAGCAGTACTTC. This gives the protein CASRVGAVSSYEQYF. The full variable domain, with the rest looked up from reference TRBV5-1 and TRBJ2-7, is KAGVTQTPRYLIKTRGQQVTLSCSPISGHRSVSWYQQTPGQGLQFLFEYFSETQRNKGNFPGRFSGRQFSNSRSEMNVSTLELGDSALYLCASRVGAVSSYEQYFGPGTRLTVT.

This clonotype was recorded a few times. The chain recombines TRBV14 with TRBJ2-1; TRBD1 matches 9 bases. Germline assignment: CDR1 SGHDN and CDR2 FVKESK. Unmatched junction bases numbered 7, after V lost 4 bases and J lost 3 bases. This CDR3 spans 16 amino acids. The DNA for the CDR3 is TGTGCCAGCAGCCGAGAAACAGGGGGCCACTACAATGAGCAGTTCTTC. This encodes CASSRETGGHYNEQFF.